Given below is one T cell receptor beta chain in context. The data belong to a study of blood T cell repertoires in COVID-19. Study context: From the United States, Italy and Spain came samples of acute and convalescent COVID-19. The cDNA or gDNA used as material had been derived from T cells, B-cell-depleted T cells, or PBMCs.

The Seattle site enrolled patients during active infection and followed them longitudinally. How the authors handled the data: Amplification from reference gene primers served as the basis for estimated nucleated cell counts. Assay used: immunoSEQ multiplex PCR; TCRdb lists only in-frame clones, some missing. The V and J calls and clone size come from that table; D and trimming were worked out from the DNA. The sample yields some 65,000 clones, less than 95% seen once. With 5 bases removed from V and 0 bases from J, the gap between germline ends came to 7 bases. The CDR3 has 12 amino acids. CDR1 is GTSNPN, CDR2 SVGIG, per germline (reference sequence).

The chain is built from TRBV30 and TRBJ1-1; D possibly corresponds to TRBD1 (5 bases). The clonotype originates from a man aged 45-65 years with COVID-19, enrolled during active disease. What was sequenced was peripheral blood. The CDR3 DNA reads TGTGCCTGGGGACAAATGAACACTGAAGCTTTCTTT. Protein product: CAWGQMNTEAFF.